This T cell receptor beta chain was sequenced for a study of cytomegalovirus exposure and HLA in healthy donors. Study overall: Among the roughly 370 genotyped donors, 70% to 85% were placed in the Caucasian-associated ancestry cluster.

Study-level findings and limits: Later analysis suggested links between common viral pathogens and several top significant clusters. Presence/absence analyses treated sequencing depth as roughly uniform across donors.

The ends were cut back, 1 base at V and 11 bases at J, with 5 bases in the middle. The CDR3 loop spans 11 amino acids. Germline CDR1 is SNHLY and CDR2 is FYNNEI. In the case of this clone: Antigen unknown.

This PCR relied on a set of 60 Vbeta primers and 13 Jbeta primers. Produced via immunoSEQ multiplex PCR; TCRdb's table is partial and in-frame only. This table holds around 70,000 clones, approximately 78% found once. Sequencing used PBMCs. J is TRBJ1-4 and V is TRBV2; D unresolved. This clonotype was sampled from a girl aged 10 to 17 in good health and CMV-seropositive. CDR3 coding DNA: TGTGCCAGCAGTGAAGGGGAGAAACTGTTTTTT. This sequence encodes CASSEGEKLFF.